The 4 T cell receptor beta chains presented below share a single source sample, sequenced in a study of cytomegalovirus exposure and HLA in healthy donors. Both 60 Vbeta primers and 13 Jbeta primers went into the PCR. Libraries were prepared by immunoSEQ multiplex PCR; TCRdb keeps only in-frame clonotypes and omits some of them. Of 250,000 to 350,000 clones listed, 80% were seen once; the top ten hold roughly 0.31%. Sample: PBMCs. The receptors here all came from a girl aged 2 to 9 in good health and CMV-seronegative.

The V and J genes are TRBV5-8 and TRBJ2-1, with 7 bases aligning to TRBD1. V lost 0 bases and J lost 7; bases outside the gene matches: 4. This CDR3 contains 14 residues. Germline assignment: CDR1 SGHTS and CDR2 YDEGEE. The CDR3: CASSLVQGENEQFF. CDR3 DNA sequence: TGTGCCAGCAGCTTGGTGCAGGGGGAAAATGAGCAGTTCTTC.

The gene calls are TRBV6-1 and TRBJ1-3, with D hard to call. V lost 2 bases and J lost 0, with 8 bases in between. Germline loops: CDR1 MNHNS, CDR2 SASEGT. The CDR3 spans 15 residues. The CDR3 coding sequence is TGTGCCAGCAGTGAACTAGGAGGCTCTGGAAACACCATATATTTT. Amino acid sequence: CASSELGGSGNTIYF.

The chain has TRBV7-9 and TRBJ1-3; D ambiguous. The V gene's germline CDR1 is SEHNR and CDR2 FQNEAQ (reference sequence). This CDR3 has 12 amino acids. Trimming took 7 bases from V and 3 from J, leaving 7 bases between them. The CDR3, as DNA: TGTGCCAGCAACAGAGTTGGAAACACCATATATTTT. This translates into CASNRVGNTIYF.

The rearrangement joins TRBV30 to TRBJ1-2, with 9 bases aligning to TRBD1. V trimming: 5 bases; J trimming: 7 bases; junction bases outside the gene matches: 5. CDR3 length equals 12 residues. Germline V gene sequence: CDR1 GTSNPN, CDR2 SVGIG (reference sequence). CDR3 amino acids: CAWDTGGGGYTF. The CDR3 DNA follows: TGTGCCTGGGATACAGGGGGCGGTGGCTACACCTTC.